Below, one TCR beta chain is given with its context. Its specificity is unknown. In TCRdb, the reads were re-called with MiXCR into one record per CDR3 protein. The table records roughly 800,000 distinct CDR3 sequences, just under 30% of them present only once. The data derive from a study of T cell repertoires in cytomegalovirus infection. Study overall: In the study, CMV epitopes included recently identified HLA-C-restricted and well-studied HLA-B-restricted ones. Indications of both CMV infection and matching HLA type were provided by public TCR beta signatures. Regarding the study as a whole: The study found HLA-C-restricted CMV-specific TCR beta clonotypes dominating the ex vivo response.

V lost 4 bases to trimming and J lost 1 base; unmatched junction nucleotides: 1. The length of the CDR3 is 14 residues. The sample in question was cultured CD8+ T cells from PBMCs, obtained from culture after CMV antigen stimulation. The genes are TRBV12-3 or TRBV12-4 and TRBJ1-2, with 9 bases identical to TRBD1. The clonotype originates from a human donor in good health (CMV status not recorded). Some clones in this sample may be carry-over from other donors' samples. CDR3 DNA sequence: TGTGCCAGCAGTTGGGACAGGGATAACTATGGCTACACCTTC. The encoded protein is CASSWDRDNYGYTF.